This T cell receptor (beta chain) emerged from a study of somatic mutations in cytotoxic T cells in rheumatoid arthritis. In the study overall: Flow cytometric sorting isolated some V beta antibody-stained T-cell populations at nearly 100% purity, and among them were V beta1+ cells that underwent TCRB sequencing.

Repertoires were generated with immunoSEQ multiplex PCR, while TCRdb's copy carries only in-frame clones and drops some. The table shows around 19,000 clones, with around 68% occurring only once. The ends were cut back, 1 base at V and 2 bases at J, with 10 bases in the middle. The CDR3 loop spans 14 amino acids. The germline V gene has CDR1 SGDLS and CDR2 YYNGEE. Findings of the study overall: Of the expanded CD8+ clones, the antigen targets were not known. Rheumatoid arthritis patients were compared with age-matched healthy controls, and their CD8+ T-cell clonality did not differ significantly.

On this clone: The antigen remains unidentified.

Sequenced input: CD8+ T cells sorted from blood. This receptor was identified in a man in his 60s in good health. The rearrangement uses TRBV9 and TRBJ2-7; no definite D call. The CDR3 DNA reads as TGTGCCAGCAGCGTATCTACAGCAGCCTACGAGCAGTACTTC. It encodes CASSVSTAAYEQYF.